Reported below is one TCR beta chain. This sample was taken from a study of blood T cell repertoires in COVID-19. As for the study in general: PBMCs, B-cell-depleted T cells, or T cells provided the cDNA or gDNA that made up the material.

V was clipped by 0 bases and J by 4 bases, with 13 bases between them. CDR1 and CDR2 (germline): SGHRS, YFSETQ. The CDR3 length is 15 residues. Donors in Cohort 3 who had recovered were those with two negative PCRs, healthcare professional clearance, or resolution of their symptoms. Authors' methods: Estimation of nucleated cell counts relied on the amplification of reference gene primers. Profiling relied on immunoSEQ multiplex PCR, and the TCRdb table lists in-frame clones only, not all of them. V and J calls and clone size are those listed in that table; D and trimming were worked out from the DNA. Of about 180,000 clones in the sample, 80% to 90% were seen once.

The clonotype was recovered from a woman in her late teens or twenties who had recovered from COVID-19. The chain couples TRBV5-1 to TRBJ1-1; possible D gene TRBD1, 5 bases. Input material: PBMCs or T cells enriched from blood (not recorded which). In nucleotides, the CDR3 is TGCGCCAGCAGCTTGGAAGGGGCGGGGAGCACTGAAGCTTTCTTT. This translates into CASSLEGAGSTEAFF.